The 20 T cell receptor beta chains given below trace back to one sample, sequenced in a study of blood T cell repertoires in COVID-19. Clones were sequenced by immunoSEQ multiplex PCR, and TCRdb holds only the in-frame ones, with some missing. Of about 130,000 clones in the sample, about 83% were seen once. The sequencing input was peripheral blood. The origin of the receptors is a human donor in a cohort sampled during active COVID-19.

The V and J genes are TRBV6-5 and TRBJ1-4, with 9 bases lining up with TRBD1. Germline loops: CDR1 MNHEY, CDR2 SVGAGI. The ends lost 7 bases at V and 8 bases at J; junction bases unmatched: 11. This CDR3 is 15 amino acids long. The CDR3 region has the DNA TGTGCCAGCAAGGAGTCGGGACAGGGTCACGAAAAACTGTTTTTT. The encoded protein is CASKESGQGHEKLFF.

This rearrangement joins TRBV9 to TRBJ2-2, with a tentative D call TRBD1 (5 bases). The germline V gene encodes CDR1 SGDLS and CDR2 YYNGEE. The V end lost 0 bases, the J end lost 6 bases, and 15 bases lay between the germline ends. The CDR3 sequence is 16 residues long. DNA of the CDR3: TGTGCCAGCAGCGTAGGCGGCCCCCAGGGCCCCGGGGAGCTGTTTTTT. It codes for CASSVGGPQGPGELFF.

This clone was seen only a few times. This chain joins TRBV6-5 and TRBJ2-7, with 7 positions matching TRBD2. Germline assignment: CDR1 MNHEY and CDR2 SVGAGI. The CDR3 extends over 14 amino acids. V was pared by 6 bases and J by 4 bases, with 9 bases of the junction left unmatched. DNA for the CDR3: TGTGCCAGCAGCCCCTCGACCGGGAGGTACGAGCAGTACTTC. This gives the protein CASSPSTGRYEQYF.

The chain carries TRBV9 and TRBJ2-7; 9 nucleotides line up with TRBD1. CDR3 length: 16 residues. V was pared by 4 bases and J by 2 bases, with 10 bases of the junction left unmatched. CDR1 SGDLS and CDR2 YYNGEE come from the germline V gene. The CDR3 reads CASSKGQGQITYEQYF. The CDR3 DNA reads TGTGCCAGCAGCAAGGGACAGGGACAGATAACCTACGAGCAGTACTTC.

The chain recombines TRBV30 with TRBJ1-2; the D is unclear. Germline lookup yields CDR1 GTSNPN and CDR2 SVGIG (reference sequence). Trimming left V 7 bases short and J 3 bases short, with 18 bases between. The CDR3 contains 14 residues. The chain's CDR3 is CAFEEEALDYGYTF. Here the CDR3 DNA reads TGTGCCTTTGAGGAGGAGGCCTTAGACTATGGCTACACCTTC. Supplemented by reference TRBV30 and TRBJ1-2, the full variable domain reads SQTIHQWPATLVQPVGSPLSLECTVEGTSNPNLYWYRQAAGRGLQLLFYSVGIGQISSEVPQNLSASRPQDRQFILSSKKLLLSDSGFYLCAFEEEALDYGYTFGSGTRLTVV.

The CDR3 here is CASSTQGTASTDTQYF. CDR3 sequence (DNA): TGTGCCAGTAGTACACAGGGTACCGCTAGCACAGATACGCAGTATTTT. This chain joins TRBV19 and TRBJ2-3; a weak D match, TRBD1 (6 bases). CDR1 and CDR2 from the germline V gene are LNHDA and SQIVND (reference sequence). The CDR3 is 16 amino acids. Trimming pared 4 bases from V and 0 bases from J, leaving 14 bases between.

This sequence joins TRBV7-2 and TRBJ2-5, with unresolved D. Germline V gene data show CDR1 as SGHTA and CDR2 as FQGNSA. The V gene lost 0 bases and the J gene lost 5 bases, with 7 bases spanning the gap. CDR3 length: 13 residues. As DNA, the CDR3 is TGTGCCAGCAGCTTAGCAGCAATGGAGACCCAGTACTTC. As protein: CASSLAAMETQYF.

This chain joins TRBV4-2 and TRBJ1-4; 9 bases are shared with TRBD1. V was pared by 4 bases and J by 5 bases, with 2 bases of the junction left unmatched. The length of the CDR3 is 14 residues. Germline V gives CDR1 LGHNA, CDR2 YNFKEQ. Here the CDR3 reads CASSPDRGNEKLFF. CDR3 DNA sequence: TGTGCCAGCAGCCCCGACAGGGGGAATGAAAAACTGTTTTTT.

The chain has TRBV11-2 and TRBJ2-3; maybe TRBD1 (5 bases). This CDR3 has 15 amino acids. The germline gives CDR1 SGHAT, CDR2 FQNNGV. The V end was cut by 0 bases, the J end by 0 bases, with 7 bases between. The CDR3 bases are TGTGCCAGCAGCTTAGATCGGACAAGCACAGATACGCAGTATTTT. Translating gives CASSLDRTSTDTQYF.

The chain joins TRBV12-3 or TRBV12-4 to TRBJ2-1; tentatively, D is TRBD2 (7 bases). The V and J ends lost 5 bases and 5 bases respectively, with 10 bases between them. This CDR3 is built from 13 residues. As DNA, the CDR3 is TGTGCCAGCAGTGGGGGGGGCAACAATGAGCAGTTCTTC. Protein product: CASSGGGNNEQFF.

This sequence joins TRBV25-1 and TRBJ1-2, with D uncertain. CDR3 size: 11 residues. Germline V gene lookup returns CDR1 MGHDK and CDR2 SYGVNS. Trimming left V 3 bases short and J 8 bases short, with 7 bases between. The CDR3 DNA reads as TGTGCCAGCAGTGACTTCCGGGGCTACACCTTC. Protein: CASSDFRGYTF.

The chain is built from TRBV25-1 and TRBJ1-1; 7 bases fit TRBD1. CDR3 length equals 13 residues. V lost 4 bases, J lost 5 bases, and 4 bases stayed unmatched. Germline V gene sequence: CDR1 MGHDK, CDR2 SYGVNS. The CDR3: CASSGARGTEAFF. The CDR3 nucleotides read TGTGCCAGCAGTGGCGCCAGGGGGACTGAAGCTTTCTTT.

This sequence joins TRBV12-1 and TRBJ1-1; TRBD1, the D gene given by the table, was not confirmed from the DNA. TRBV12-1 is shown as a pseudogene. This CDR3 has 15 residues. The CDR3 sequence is CASSFFTGDRTEAFF. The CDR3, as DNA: TGTGCCAGCAGCTTTTTTACAGGGGATCGCACTGAAGCTTTCTTT.

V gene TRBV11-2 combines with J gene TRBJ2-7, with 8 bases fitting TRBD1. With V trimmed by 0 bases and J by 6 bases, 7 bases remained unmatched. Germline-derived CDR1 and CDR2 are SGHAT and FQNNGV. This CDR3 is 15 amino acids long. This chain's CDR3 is CASSLEAGGLAEQYF. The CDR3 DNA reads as TGTGCCAGCAGCTTAGAGGCAGGGGGCTTGGCCGAGCAGTACTTC.

The DNA for the CDR3 is TGTGCCAGCAGTGAGGAAAGGGGTTATTCACCCCTCCACTTT. Translated: CASSEERGYSPLHF. V usage is TRBV2 and J usage is TRBJ1-6, with D maybe TRBD1 (5 bases). CDR1 is SNHLY, CDR2 FYNNEI, per germline. CDR3 size: 14 residues. Trimming took off 3 bases at V and 8 bases at J, with 11 bases between the two ends.

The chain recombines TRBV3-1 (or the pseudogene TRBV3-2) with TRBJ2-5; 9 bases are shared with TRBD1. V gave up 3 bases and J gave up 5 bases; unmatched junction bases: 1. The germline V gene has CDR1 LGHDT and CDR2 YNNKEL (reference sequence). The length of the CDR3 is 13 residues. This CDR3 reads CASSQGTGETQYF. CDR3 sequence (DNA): TGTGCCAGCAGCCAGGGGACAGGGGAGACCCAGTACTTC.

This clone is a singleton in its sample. The CDR3 reads CASRRTERDEQFF. The CDR3 DNA sequence: TGTGCCAGCAGACGGACAGAAAGGGATGAGCAGTTCTTC. The gene calls are TRBV6-5 and TRBJ2-1, with D tentatively TRBD1 (6 bases). V gave up 6 bases and J gave up 8 bases, with 14 bases separating them. The CDR3 has 13 residues. Per germline, CDR1 MNHEY and CDR2 SVGAGI.

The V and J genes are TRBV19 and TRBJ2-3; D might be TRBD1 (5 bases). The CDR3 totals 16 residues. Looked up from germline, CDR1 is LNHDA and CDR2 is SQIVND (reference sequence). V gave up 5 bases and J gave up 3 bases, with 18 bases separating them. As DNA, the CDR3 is TGTGCCAGTAGTTCCAGGGCTACCGGACGGACAGATACGCAGTATTTT. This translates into CASSSRATGRTDTQYF.

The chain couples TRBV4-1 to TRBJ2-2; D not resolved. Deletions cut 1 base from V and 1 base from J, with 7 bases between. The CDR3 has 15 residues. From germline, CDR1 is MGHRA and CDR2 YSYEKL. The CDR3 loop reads CASSQARRNTGELFF. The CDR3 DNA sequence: TGCGCCAGCAGCCAAGCTAGGAGGAACACCGGGGAGCTGTTTTTT.

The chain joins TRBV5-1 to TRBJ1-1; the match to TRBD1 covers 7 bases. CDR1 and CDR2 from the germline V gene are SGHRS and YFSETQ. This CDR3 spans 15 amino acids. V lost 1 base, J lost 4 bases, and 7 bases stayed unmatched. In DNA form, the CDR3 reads TGCGCCAGCAGCTTGACGACAGGGTCCGGCACTGAAGCTTTCTTT. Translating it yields CASSLTTGSGTEAFF.